This is a list of T cell receptor beta chains from one sample in a study of cytomegalovirus exposure and HLA in healthy donors. Libraries were prepared by immunoSEQ multiplex PCR; TCRdb keeps only in-frame clonotypes and omits some of them. Among 150,000 to 200,000 clones listed, around 73% were seen once. The specimen sequenced was PBMCs. These receptors all come from a male donor in good health and CMV-seronegative. Both conserved end residues are part of each CDR3.

V gene	J gene	CDR3 protein
TRBV7-6	TRBJ2-5	CASSPGQKETQYF
TRBV6-1	NA	CARRVSYEQYF
TRBV11-2	TRBJ2-1	CASSLAAAGALYNEQFF
TRBV6-6	TRBJ1-6	CASSYDGTGSPLHF
TRBV7-3	TRBJ2-4	CASSLSGNNIQYF
TRBV7-3	TRBJ2-7	CASSSGTATSGYEQYF
TRBV28	TRBJ2-5	CASSTGTGRIRTQYF
TRBV9	TRBJ1-6	CASSEGQINSPLHF
TRBV11-2	TRBJ2-7	CASSSGSYEQYF
TRBV5-5	TRBJ2-2	CASSWGGSSGELFF
TRBV18	TRBJ1-2	CASSPPPGTGQNYGYTF
TRBV7-7	TRBJ2-3	CASSLSGSGDTQYF
TRBV10-1	TRBJ1-1	CASSAGTGASNTEAFF
TRBV6-5	TRBJ2-7	CASGDYEQYF
TRBV19	TRBJ2-2	CASLPQDRGTGELFF
TRBV5-4	TRBJ1-1	CASSQTGLNTEAFF
TRBV7-8	TRBJ2-7	CASSLPGQGIYEQYF
TRBV5-6	TRBJ2-5	CASSLYRDRVQETQYF
TRBV7-2	TRBJ2-7	CASSFSFGGDEQYF
TRBV28	NA	CASGPVAYEQYF
TRBV29-1	TRBJ1-2	CSVTTTELTGYGYTF
TRBV19	TRBJ2-7	CASSLTGTDYEQYF
TRBV19	TRBJ1-4	CASSNTGQVHEKLFF
TRBV12-5	TRBJ1-4	CASAWGTGREKLFF
TRBV7-2	TRBJ1-5	CASSLSSGDQPQHF
TRBV5-8	TRBJ1-1	CASSARQSGGRAFF
TRBV28	TRBJ2-3	CASSWTSTDTQYF
TRBV2	TRBJ2-7	CASSRSGQGASEQYF
TRBV6-5	TRBJ2-2	CATRQGATNTGELFF
TRBV11-2	TRBJ1-6	CASSLQGQGNSPLHF
TRBV7-9	TRBJ2-4	CASSLWPAGTKNIQYF
TRBV2	TRBJ1-1	CASSDGPKRAFF